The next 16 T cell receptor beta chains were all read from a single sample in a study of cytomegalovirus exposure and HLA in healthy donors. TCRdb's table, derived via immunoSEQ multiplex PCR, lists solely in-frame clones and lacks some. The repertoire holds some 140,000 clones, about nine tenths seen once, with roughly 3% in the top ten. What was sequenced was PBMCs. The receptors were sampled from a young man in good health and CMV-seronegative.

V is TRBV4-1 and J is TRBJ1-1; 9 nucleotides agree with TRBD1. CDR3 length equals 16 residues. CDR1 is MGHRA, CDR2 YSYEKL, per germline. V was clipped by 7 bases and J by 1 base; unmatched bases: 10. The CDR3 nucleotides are TGCGCCAGCACTCCGGGACAGGGTATGGGGAACACTGAAGCTTTCTTT. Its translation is CASTPGQGMGNTEAFF.

The CDR3 coding sequence is TGCGCCAGCAGCTTAGAACACAGGGTGGGAGAGACCCAGTACTTC. Amino acid sequence: CASSLEHRVGETQYF. This chain connects TRBV5-1 to TRBJ2-5, with D perhaps TRBD1 (6 bases). The ends were cut back, 2 bases at V and 4 bases at J, with 15 bases in the middle. Germline V gene data show CDR1 as SGHRS and CDR2 as YFSETQ. This CDR3 has 15 amino acids.

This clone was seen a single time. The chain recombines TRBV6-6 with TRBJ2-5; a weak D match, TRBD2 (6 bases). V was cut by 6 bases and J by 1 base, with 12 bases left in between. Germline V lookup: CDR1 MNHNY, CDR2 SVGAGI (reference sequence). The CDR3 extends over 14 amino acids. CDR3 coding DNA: TGTGCCAGCAGCCAGTGGGGGGTCCAAGAGACCCAGTACTTC. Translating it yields CASSQWGVQETQYF.

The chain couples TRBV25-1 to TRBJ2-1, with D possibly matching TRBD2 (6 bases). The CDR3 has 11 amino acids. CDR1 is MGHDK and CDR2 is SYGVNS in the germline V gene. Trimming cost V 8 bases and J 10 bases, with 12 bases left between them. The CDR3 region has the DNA TGTGCCAGCGGGGGGTACGGAGAGCAGTTCTTC. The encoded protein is CASGGYGEQFF.

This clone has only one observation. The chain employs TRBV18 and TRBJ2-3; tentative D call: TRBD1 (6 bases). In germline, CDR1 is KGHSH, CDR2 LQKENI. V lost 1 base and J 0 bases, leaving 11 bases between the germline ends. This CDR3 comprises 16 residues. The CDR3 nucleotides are TGTGCCAGCTCACCACTGTTTACAGGGAGCACAGATACGCAGTATTTT. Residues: CASSPLFTGSTDTQYF.

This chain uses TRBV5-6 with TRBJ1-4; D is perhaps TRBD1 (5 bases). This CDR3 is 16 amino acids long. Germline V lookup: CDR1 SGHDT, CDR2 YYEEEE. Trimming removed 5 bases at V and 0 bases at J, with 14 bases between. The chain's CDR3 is CASSLRDSSTNEKLFF. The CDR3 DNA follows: TGTGCCAGCAGTTTACGGGACTCTTCAACTAATGAAAAACTGTTTTTT.

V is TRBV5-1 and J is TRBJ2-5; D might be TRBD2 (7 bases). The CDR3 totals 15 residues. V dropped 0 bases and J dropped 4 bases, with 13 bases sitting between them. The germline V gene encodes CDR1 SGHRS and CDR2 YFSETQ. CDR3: CASSLEGGLVETQYF. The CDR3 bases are TGCGCCAGCAGCTTGGAGGGGGGGCTGGTAGAGACCCAGTACTTC.

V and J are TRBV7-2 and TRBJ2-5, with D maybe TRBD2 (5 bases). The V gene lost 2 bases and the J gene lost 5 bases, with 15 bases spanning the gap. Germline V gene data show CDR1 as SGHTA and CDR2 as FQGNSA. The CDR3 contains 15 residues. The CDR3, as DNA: TGTGCCAGCAGCTTAATGAACGGGGTCGGGGAGACCCAGTACTTC. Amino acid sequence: CASSLMNGVGETQYF.

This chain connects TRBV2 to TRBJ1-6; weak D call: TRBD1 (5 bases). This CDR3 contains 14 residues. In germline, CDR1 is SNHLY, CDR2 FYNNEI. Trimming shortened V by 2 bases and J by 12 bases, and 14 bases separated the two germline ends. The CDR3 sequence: CASSELGLTRPLHF. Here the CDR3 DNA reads TGTGCCAGCAGTGAATTGGGACTAACTCGACCCCTCCACTTT.

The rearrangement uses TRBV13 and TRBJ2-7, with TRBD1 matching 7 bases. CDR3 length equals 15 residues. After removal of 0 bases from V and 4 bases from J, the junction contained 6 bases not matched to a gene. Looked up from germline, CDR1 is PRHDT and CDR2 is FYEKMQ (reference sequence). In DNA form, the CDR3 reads TGTGCCAGCAGCTTAGGCTCAGGGGGTGGTTACGAGCAGTACTTC. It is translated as CASSLGSGGGYEQYF.

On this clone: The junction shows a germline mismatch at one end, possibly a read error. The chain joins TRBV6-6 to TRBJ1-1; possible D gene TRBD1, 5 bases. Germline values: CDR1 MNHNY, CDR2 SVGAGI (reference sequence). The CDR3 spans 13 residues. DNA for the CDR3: TGTGCCAGCAGTTACCCCGGAGGGGATCAAGGGATCTTT. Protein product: CASSYPGGDQGIF.

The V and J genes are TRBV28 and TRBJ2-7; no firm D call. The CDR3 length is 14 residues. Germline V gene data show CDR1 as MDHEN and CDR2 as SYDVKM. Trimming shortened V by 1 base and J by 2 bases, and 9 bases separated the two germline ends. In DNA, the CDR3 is TGTGCCAGCAGTTTATCTTCCTACCCCTACGAGCAGTACTTC. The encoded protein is CASSLSSYPYEQYF.

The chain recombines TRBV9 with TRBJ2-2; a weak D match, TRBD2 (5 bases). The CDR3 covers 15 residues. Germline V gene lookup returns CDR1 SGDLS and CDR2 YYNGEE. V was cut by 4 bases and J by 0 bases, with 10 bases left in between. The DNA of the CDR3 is TGTGCCAGCAGCCAGACTACTACGAACACCGGGGAGCTGTTTTTT. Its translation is CASSQTTTNTGELFF.

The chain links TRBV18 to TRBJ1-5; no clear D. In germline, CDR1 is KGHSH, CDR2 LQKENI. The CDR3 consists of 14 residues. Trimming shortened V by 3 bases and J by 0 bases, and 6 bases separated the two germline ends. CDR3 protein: CASSPPNSNQPQHF. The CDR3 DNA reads TGTGCCAGCTCACCTCCAAATAGCAATCAGCCCCAGCATTTT.

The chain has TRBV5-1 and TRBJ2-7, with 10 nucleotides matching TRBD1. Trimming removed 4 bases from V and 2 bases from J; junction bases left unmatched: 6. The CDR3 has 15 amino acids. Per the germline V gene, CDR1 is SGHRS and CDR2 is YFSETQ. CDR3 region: CASSQGQGTAYEQYF. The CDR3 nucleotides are TGCGCCAGCAGCCAGGGACAGGGGACGGCCTACGAGCAGTACTTC.

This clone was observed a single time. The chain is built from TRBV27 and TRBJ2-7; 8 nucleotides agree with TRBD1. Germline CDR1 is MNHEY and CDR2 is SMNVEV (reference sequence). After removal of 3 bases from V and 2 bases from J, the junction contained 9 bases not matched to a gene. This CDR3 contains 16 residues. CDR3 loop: CASSFSPGQAAYEQYF. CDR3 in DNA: TGTGCCAGCAGTTTCAGTCCGGGACAGGCGGCCTACGAGCAGTACTTC.